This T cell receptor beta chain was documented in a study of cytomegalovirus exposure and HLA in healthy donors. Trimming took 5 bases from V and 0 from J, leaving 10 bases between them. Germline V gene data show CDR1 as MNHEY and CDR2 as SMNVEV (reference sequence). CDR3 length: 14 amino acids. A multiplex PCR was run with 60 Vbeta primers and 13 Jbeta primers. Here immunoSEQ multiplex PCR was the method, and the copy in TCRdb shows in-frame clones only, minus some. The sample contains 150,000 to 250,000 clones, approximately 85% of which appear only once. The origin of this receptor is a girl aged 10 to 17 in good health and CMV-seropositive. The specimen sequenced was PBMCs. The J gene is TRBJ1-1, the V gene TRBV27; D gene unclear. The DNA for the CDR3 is TGTGCCAGCAGTCCCCTCCCTATGAACACTGAAGCTTTCTTT. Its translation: CASSPLPMNTEAFF.